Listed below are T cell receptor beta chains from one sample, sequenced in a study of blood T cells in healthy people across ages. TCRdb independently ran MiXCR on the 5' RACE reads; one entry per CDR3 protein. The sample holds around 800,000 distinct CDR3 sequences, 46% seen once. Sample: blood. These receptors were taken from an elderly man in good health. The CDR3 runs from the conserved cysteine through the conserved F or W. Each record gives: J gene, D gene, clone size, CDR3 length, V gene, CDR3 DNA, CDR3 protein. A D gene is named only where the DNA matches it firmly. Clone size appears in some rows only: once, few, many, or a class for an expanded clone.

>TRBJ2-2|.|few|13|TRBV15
TGTGCCACCAGCAGAGGGGTCCCTGGGGAGCTGTTTTTT
CATSRGVPGELFF
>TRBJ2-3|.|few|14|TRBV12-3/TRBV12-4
TGTGCCAGCAGTTCAGACAGACGCACAGATACGCAGTATTTT
CASSSDRRTDTQYF
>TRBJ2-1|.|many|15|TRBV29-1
TGCAGCGTTGTGGTGATACTACTTACCCACAATGAGCAGTTCTTC
CSVVVILLTHNEQFF
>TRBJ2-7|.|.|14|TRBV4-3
TGCGCCAGCAGCCAAGAAACCCTAAACTACGAGCAGTACTTC
CASSQETLNYEQYF
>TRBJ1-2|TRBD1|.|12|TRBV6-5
TGTGCCAGCCAGGGGGCCGGGTATGGCTACACCTTC
CASQGAGYGYTF
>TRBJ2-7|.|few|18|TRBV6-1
TGTGCCAGCAGTGAATTCCCCCCAAGCATCTCCCAAGGATACGAGCAGTACTTC
CASSEFPPSISQGYEQYF
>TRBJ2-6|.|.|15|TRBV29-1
TGCAGCGTGAATCAGGTGGGGTCTGGGGCCAACGTCCTGACTTTC
CSVNQVGSGANVLTF
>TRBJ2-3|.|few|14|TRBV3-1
TGTGCCAGCAGCCGCCGACAGGGAGGTGTTACGCAGTATTTT
CASSRRQGGVTQYF
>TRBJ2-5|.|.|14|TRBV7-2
TGTGCCAGCAGCTCTGGGACTTTCCAAGAGACCCAGTACTTC
CASSSGTFQETQYF
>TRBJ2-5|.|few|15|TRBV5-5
TGTGCCAGCAGCGTAGACAGGTCGTACCAAGAGACCCAGTACTTC
CASSVDRSYQETQYF
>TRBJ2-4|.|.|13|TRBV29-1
TGCAGCGTCCGAGCCACCGCAAGCTACGGGCAGTACTTC
CSVRATASYGQYF
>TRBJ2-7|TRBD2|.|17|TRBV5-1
TGCGCCAGCAGCTCGCACCAGGGACTAGCGGGAGTAGATGAGCAGTACTTC
CASSSHQGLAGVDEQYF
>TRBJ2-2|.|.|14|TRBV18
TGTGCCAGCTCACAAACAGGGTACACCGGGGAGCTGTTTTTT
CASSQTGYTGELFF
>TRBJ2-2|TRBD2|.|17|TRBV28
TGTGCCAGCAGGGGACTAGCGGCCCCTATGGACACCGGGGAGCTGTTTTTT
CASRGLAAPMDTGELFF
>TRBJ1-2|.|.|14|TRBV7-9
TGTGCCAGCAGCGGAAACGGGCCCCTCTTTGGCTACACCTTC
CASSGNGPLFGYTF
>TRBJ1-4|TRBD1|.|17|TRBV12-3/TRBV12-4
TGTGCCAGCAGGCGTACAGGGGATCCTGCAACTAATGAAAAACTGTTTTTT
CASRRTGDPATNEKLFF
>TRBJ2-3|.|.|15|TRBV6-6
TGTGCCAGCAGTTACTCCGCCGGATACACAGATACGCAGTATTTT
CASSYSAGYTDTQYF
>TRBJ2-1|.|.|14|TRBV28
TGTGCCAGCAGTTTCCTAGCTGTTTCGAACGAGCAGTTCTTC
CASSFLAVSNEQFF
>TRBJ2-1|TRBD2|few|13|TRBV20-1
TGCAGTGCTGCCGGGACTATCTACAATGAGCAGTTCTTC
CSAAGTIYNEQFF
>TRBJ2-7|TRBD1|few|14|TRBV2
TGTGCCAGCAAGACGGACAGGGCTACCTACGAGCAGTACTTC
CASKTDRATYEQYF
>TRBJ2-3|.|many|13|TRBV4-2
TGTGCCAGCAGCCAAGGGGGACTAGATACGCAGTATTTT
CASSQGGLDTQYF
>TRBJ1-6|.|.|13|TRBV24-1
TGTGCCACCAGTGATTTGCGGTATTCACCCCTCCACTTT
CATSDLRYSPLHF
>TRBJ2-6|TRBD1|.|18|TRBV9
TGTGCCAGCAGCCACCGGACAGGTGCAGACTTATGGGCCAACGTCCTGACTTTC
CASSHRTGADLWANVLTF
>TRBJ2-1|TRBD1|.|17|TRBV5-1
TGCGCCAGCAGCTTGGTAGGAGTTGGGACAGGGGTTATTGAGCAGTTCTTC
CASSLVGVGTGVIEQFF
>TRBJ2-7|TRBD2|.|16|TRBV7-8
TGTGCCAGCAGCGGTTCTCGGGGGGGACCTTCCTACGAGCAGTACTTC
CASSGSRGGPSYEQYF
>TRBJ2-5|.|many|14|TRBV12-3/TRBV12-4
TGTGCCAGCAGTGTAGAAGGGGCTGAGGAGACCCAGTACTTC
CASSVEGAEETQYF
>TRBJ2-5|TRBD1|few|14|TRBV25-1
TGTGCCAGCAGTGAACCGACAGGGTTAGAGACCCAGTACTTC
CASSEPTGLETQYF
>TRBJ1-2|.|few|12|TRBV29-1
TGCAGCGTTCAGGCCAACGATCAAGGCTACACCTTC
CSVQANDQGYTF
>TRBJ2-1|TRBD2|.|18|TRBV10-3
TGTGCCATCAGTGAGTCGATTCCAGCTAGCGGTTCCTACAATGAGCAGTTCTTC
CAISESIPASGSYNEQFF
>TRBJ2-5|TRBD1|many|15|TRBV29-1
TGCAGCGTCGGCAGACAGGGGATTACCCAAGAGACCCAGTACTTC
CSVGRQGITQETQYF
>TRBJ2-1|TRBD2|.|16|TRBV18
TGTGCCAGCTCACCACCGAGTAGCGGGGGGTTTAATGAGCAGTTCTTC
CASSPPSSGGFNEQFF
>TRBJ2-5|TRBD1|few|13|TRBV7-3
TGTGCCAGCAGCTCTACAGGGGCAGGGACCCAGTACTTC
CASSSTGAGTQYF
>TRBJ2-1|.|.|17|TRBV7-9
TGTGCCAGCAGCTTACAAGTCGGGACATATCCCTACAATGAGCAGTTCTTC
CASSLQVGTYPYNEQFF
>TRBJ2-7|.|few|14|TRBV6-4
TGTGCCAGCAGTGATCAGGGGACGACCTACGAGCAGTACTTC
CASSDQGTTYEQYF
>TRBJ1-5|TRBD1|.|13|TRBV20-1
TGCAGTACCTTGGGGACAGTTAATCAGCCCCAGCATTTT
CSTLGTVNQPQHF
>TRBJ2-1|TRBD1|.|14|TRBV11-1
TGTGCCAACAGCGCGAACAGGGGGTGGGGTGAGCAGTTCTTC
CANSANRGWGEQFF
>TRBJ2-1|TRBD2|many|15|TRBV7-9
TGTGCCAGCAGCCTACTAGCGGGGACCTACAATGAGCAGTTCTTC
CASSLLAGTYNEQFF
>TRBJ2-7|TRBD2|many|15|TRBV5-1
TGCGCCAGCAGCGCTAGCGGGAGTCTCACCTACGAGCAGTACTTC
CASSASGSLTYEQYF
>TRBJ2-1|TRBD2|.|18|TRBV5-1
TGCGCCAGCAGCCTGGGACTAGCGGGCAAGAGCTCCTACAATGAGCAGTTCTTC
CASSLGLAGKSSYNEQFF
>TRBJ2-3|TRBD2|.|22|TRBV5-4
TGTGCCAGCAGCTTGGAGGGCACCTCAAGAGCGGGAGGGCCACTCGACACAGATACGCAGTATTTT
CASSLEGTSRAGGPLDTDTQYF
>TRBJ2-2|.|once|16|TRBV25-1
TGTGCCAGCAGTGACGACACACGATTGAACACCGGGGAGCTGTTTTTT
CASSDDTRLNTGELFF
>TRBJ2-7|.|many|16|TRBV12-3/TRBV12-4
TGTGCCAGCAGTCCGGGAAGCCGGGACAAAGCCTACGAGCAGTACTTC
CASSPGSRDKAYEQYF
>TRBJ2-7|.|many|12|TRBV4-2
TGTGCCAGCAGCCCCGCTGGGTACGAGCAGTACTTC
CASSPAGYEQYF
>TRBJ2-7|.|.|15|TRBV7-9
TGTGCCAGCAGCTTAGTTGGGCAGGCGCGAGACGAGCAGTACTTC
CASSLVGQARDEQYF
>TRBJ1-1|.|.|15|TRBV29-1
TGCAGCGTTGGAGACGGGGAACCGACGAACACTGAAGCTTTCTTT
CSVGDGEPTNTEAFF
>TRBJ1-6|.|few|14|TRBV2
TGTGCCAGCAGTGAACTGTCTACTAATTCACCCCTCCACTTT
CASSELSTNSPLHF
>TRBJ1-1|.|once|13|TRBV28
TGTGCCAGCAGTGCCGGGTCTTTCTTTGGAGCTTTCTTT
CASSAGSFFGAFF
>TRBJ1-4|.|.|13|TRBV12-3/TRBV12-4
TGTGCCAGCAGTCCCCGGAACACTGAAAAACTGTTTTTT
CASSPRNTEKLFF